This paragraph covers one T cell receptor (beta chain) sequence. Its cognate antigen is unknown. Only in-frame clones appear in the TCRdb table, and some are missing; sequencing was by immunoSEQ multiplex PCR. The data hold roughly 220,000 clones, with 65% observed a single time. V gave up 5 bases and J gave up 2 bases, with 16 bases separating them. CDR3 length: 16 residues. Per germline, CDR1 MDHEN and CDR2 SYDVKM. This entry belongs to a study of shared clonotypes between healthy human individuals. Study-wide results and limits: In general, naive subsets displayed greater estimated richness than memory subsets did. Rarefaction exposed incomplete sorted-subset sequencing despite large depth.

The sequencing sample was made of memory CD4+ T cells sorted from blood. Indicated subset: CD45RA-negative fraction. This receptor was identified in a man younger than 40 in good health. The V gene is TRBV28, the J gene TRBJ2-1; no firm D call. The CDR3 here is CASSRLSLTAYNEQFF. The CDR3 DNA follows: TGTGCCAGCAGTCGCCTTTCTCTAACGGCCTACAATGAGCAGTTCTTC. Variable domain in full (rest from reference TRBV28 and TRBJ2-1): DVKVTQSSRYLVKRTGEKVFLECVQDMDHENMFWYRQDPGLGLRLIYFSYDVKMKEKGDIPEGYSVSREKKERFSLILESASTNQTSMYLCASSRLSLTAYNEQFFGPGTRLTVL.